This TCR beta chain came from a study of T-cell memory formation after mild COVID-19. This clonotype came up a few times. Its antigen remains unknown. Between the trimmed V and J ends, which lost 5 bases and 0 bases, there was a span of 16 bases. Germline V gene data show CDR1 as SGHRS and CDR2 as YFSETQ. The CDR3 loop spans 16 amino acids. TCRdb reprocessed the 5' RACE reads with MiXCR, giving one entry per CDR3 protein. The sample has 200,000 to 300,000 distinct CDR3 sequences, over 15% seen once. Study findings and constraints: Pre-infection memory showed some responding clones, and this suggested that cross-reactive memory joined. Among CD4+ contracting clones, most were CM and EM, and CD8+ ones EMRA.

The rearrangement links TRBV5-1 to TRBJ2-3, with D maybe TRBD2 (6 bases). The source material was PBMCs or a T cell subset sorted from them (not recorded which). The receptor was derived from a young man who had mild COVID-19 (a few samples of this study predate the infection). Cell type and time point are not known. CDR3: CASSSAAGPSTDTQYF. CDR3 nucleotide sequence: TGCGCCAGCAGTAGCGCGGCGGGGCCAAGCACAGATACGCAGTATTTT.